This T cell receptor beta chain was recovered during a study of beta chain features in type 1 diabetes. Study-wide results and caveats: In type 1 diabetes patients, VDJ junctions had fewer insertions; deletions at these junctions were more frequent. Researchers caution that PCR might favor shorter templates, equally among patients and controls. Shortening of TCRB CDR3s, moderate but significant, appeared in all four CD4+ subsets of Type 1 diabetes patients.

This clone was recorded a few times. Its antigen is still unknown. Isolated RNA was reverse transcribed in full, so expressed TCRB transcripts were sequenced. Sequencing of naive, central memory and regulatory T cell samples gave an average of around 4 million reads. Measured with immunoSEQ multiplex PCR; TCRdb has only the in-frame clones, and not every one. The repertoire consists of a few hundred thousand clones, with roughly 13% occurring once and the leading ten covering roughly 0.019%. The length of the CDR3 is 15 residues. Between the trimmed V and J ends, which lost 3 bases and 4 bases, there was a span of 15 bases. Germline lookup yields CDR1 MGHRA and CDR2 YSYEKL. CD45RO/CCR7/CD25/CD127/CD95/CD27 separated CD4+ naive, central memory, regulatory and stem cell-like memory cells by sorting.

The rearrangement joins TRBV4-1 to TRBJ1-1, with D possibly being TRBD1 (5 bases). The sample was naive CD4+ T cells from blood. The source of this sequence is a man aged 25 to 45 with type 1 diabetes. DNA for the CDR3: TGCGCCAGCAGCCAGTCGACAGAGTACGGCACTGAAGCTTTCTTT. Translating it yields CASSQSTEYGTEAFF.